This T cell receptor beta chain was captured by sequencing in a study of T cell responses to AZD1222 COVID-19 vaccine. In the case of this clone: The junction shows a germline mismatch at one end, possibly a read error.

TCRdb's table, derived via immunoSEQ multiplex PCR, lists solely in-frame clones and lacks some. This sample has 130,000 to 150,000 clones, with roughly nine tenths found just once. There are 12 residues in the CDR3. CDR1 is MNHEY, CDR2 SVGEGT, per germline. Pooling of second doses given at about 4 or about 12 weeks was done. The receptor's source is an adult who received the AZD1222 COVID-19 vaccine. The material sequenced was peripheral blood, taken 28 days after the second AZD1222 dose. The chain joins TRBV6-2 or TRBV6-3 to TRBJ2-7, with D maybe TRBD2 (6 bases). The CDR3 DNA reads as TGTGCCAGCAGTAACCCGGGACTCAAGATGAACTTC. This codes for CASSNPGLKMNF.